Here is one T cell receptor beta chain with its context. The antigen is not known. The data were obtained in a study of T-cell reconstitution after alpha-beta-depleted transplantation in children. Points from the study as a whole: Counts and diversity of T cells one year after transplant came mostly from newly produced T cells. The study traced high day-60 TCRbeta diversity in some patients to surviving recipient T cells and thymic progenitors.

The library targeted TCRbeta and was prepared with unique molecular identifiers. From the PCR reads, TCRdb called clonotypes with MiXCR, one entry per CDR3 protein. The profile covers about 980,000 distinct CDR3 sequences, with roughly 31% appearing a single time and more than 25% taken by the ten largest. The starting material was PBMCs, mostly from graft donor cells, obtained 360 days after TCRalphabeta/CD19-depleted stem cell transplant. The source of this sequence is a boy in the first two years of life who had a stem cell transplant for SCID, so the T cells may come from the graft donor.

In DNA, the CDR3 is TGCAGTGCTAGAGTTACGGCTGAAGCTTTCTTT. This translates into CSARVTAEAFF. The rearrangement uses TRBV20-1 and TRBJ1-1; D is undetermined. Germline V gene lookup returns CDR1 DFQATT and CDR2 SNEGSKA (reference sequence). Deletions cut 1 base from V and 6 bases from J, with 6 bases between. This CDR3 region has 11 residues.